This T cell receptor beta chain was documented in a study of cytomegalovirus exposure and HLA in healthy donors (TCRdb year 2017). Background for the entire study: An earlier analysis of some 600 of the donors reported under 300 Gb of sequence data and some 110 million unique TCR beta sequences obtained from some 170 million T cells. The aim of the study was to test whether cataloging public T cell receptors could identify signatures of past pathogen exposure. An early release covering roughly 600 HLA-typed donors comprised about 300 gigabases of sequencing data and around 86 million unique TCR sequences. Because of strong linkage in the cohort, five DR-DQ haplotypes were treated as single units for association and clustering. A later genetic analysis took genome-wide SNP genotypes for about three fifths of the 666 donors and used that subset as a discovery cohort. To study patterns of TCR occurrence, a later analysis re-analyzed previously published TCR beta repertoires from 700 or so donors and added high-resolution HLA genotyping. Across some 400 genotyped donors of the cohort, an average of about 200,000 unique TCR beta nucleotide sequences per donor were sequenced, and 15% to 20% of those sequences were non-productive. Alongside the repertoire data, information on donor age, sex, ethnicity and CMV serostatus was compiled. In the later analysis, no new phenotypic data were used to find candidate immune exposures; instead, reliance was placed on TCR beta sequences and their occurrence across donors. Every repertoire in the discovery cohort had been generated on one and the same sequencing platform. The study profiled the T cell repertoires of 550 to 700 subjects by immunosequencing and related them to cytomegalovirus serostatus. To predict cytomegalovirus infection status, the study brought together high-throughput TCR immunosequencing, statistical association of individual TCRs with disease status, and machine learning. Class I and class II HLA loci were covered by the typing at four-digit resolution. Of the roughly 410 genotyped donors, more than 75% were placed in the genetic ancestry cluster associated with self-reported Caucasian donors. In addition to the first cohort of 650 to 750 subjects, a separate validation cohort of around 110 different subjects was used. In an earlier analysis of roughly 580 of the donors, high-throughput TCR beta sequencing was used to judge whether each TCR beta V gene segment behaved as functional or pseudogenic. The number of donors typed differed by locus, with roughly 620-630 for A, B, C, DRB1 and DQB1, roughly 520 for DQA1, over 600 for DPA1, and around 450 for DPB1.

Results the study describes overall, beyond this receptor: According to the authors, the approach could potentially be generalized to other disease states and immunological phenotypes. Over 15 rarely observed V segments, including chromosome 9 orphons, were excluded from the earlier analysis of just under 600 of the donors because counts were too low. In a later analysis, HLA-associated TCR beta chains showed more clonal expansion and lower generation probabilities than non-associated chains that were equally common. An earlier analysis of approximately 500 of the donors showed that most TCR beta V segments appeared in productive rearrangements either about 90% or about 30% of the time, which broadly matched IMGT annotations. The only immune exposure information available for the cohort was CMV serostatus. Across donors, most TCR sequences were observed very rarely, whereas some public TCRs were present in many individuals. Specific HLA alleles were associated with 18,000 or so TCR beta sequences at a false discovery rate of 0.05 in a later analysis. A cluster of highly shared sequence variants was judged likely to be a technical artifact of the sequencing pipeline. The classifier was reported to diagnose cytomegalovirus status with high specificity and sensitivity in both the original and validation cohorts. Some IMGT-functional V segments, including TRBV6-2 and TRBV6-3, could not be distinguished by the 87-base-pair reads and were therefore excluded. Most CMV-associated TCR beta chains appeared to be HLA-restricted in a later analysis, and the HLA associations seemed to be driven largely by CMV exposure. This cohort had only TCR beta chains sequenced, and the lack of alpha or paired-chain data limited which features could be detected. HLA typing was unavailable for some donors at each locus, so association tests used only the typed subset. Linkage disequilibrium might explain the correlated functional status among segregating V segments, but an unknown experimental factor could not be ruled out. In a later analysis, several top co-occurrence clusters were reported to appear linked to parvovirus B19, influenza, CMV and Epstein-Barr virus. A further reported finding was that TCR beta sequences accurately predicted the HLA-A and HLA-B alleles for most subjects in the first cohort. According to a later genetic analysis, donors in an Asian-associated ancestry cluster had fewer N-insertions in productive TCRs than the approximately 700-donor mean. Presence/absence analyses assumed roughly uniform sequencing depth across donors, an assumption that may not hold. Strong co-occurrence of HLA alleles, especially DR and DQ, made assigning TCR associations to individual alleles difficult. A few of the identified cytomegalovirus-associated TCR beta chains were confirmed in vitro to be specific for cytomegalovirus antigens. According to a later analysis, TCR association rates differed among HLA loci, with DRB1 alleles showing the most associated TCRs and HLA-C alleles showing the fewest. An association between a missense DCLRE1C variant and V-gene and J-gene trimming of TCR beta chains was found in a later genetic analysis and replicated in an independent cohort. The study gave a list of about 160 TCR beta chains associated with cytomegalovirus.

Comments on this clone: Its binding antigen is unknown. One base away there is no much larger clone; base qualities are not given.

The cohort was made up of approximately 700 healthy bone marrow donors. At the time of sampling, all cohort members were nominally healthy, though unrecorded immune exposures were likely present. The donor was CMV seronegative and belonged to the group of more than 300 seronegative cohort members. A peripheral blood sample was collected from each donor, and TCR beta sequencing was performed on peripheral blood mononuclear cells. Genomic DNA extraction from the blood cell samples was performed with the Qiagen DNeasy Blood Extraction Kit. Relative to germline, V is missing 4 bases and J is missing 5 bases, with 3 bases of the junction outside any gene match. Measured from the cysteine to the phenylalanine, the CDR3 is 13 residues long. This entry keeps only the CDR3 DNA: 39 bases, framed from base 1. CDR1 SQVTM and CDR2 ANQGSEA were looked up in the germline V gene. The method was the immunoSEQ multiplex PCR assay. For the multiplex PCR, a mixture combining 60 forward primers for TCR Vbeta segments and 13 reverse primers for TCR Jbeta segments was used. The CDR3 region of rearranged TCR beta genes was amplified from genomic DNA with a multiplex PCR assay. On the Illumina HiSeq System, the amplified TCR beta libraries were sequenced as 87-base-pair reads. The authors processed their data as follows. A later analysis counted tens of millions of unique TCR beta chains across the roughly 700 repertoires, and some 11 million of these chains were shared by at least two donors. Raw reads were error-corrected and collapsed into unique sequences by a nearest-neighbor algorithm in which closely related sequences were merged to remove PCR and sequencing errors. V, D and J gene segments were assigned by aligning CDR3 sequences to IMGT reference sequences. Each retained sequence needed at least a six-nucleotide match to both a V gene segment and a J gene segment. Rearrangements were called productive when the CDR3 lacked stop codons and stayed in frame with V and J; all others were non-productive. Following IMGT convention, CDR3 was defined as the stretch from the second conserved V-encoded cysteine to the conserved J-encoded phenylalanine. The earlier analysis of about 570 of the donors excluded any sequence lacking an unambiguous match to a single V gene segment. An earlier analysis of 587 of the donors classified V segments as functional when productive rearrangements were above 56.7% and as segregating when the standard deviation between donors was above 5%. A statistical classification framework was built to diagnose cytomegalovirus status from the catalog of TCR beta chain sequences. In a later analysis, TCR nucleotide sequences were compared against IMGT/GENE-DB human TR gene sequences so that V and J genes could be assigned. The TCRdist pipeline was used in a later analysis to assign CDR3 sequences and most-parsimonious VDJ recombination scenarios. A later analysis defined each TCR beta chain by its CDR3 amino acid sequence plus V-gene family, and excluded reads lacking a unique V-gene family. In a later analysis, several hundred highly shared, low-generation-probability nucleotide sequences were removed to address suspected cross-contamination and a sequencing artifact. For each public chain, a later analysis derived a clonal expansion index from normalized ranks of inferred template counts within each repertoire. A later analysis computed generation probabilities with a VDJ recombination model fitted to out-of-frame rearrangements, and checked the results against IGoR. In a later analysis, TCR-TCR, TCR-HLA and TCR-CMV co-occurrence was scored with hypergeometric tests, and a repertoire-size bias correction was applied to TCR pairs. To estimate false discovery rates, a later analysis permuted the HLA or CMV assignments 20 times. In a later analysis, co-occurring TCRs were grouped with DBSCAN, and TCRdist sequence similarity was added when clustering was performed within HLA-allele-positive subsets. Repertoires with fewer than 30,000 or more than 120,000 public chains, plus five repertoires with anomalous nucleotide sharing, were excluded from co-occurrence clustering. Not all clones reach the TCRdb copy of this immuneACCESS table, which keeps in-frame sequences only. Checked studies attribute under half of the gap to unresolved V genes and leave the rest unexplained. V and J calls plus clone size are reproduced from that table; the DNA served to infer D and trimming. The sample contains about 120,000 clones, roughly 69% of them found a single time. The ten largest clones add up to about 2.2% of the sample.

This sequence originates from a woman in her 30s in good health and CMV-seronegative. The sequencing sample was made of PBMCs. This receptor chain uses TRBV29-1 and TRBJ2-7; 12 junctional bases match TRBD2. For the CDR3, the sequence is CSVGRTSGNEQYF. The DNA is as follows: TGCAGCGTTGGACGGACTAGCGGGAACGAGCAGTACTTC.